This passage covers 20 T cell receptor beta chains from one sample sequenced in a study of vaccination effects on CD4 cells after COVID-19. At the end of roughly ten days of culture, CD4+ T cells were isolated. No antigen has been assigned to these receptors. Assay: immunoSEQ multiplex PCR; the TCRdb copy retains only in-frame clones and omits some. The sample has about 47,000 clones, more than 75% seen once. The sample was CD4+ T cells from PBMCs cultured without peptide, taken before COVID-19 vaccination. These receptors originate from a human donor who had a prior SARS-CoV-2 infection.

The genes are TRBV30 and TRBJ2-5; D ambiguous. V lost 0 bases, J lost 2 bases, and 7 bases lay in between. The V gene's germline CDR1 is GTSNPN and CDR2 SVGIG (reference sequence). The CDR3 runs 13 residues. CDR3 sequence: CAWSVASQETQYF. CDR3 in DNA: TGTGCCTGGAGTGTCGCTAGTCAAGAGACCCAGTACTTC.

The CDR3 DNA reads TGTGCCAGCAGTGAATCTGGCAGGGATTCCTATGGCTACACCTTC. This encodes CASSESGRDSYGYTF. This chain uses TRBV25-1 with TRBJ1-2, with D tentatively TRBD1 (5 bases). Deletions cut 1 base from V and 4 bases from J, with 13 bases between. Germline V CDR1 and CDR2: MGHDK, SYGVNS. This CDR3 contains 15 residues.

The chain couples TRBV11-1 to TRBJ2-1; the D gene is possibly TRBD2 (5 bases). CDR3 length equals 13 residues. The ends were cut back, 7 bases at V and 5 bases at J, with 12 bases in the middle. Per germline, CDR1 SGHAT and CDR2 FQDESV (reference sequence). CDR3 loop: CASTLTRNNEQFF. Here the CDR3 DNA reads TGTGCCAGCACCCTAACTAGAAACAATGAGCAGTTCTTC.

The chain employs TRBV18 and TRBJ1-1, with TRBD1 as a possible D gene (5 bases). Trimming removed 3 bases at V and 2 bases at J, with 13 bases between. The CDR3 sequence is 15 residues long. From germline, CDR1 is KGHSH and CDR2 LQKENI. In nucleotides, the CDR3 is TGTGCCAGCTCACCGATCTATGGGGACAACACTGAAGCTTTCTTT. It codes for CASSPIYGDNTEAFF.

This clone was seen a handful of times. The CDR3: CASSPSRPGNTEAFF. The CDR3 DNA follows: TGTGCCAGTAGTCCATCCCGCCCGGGCAACACTGAAGCTTTCTTT. The chain links TRBV19 to TRBJ1-1, with unresolved D. Trimming cost V 5 bases and J 2 bases, with 15 bases left between them. The V gene's germline CDR1 is LNHDA and CDR2 SQIVND (reference sequence). The length of the CDR3 is 15 residues.

This clone was counted a few times. The rearrangement uses TRBV7-4 and TRBJ1-6; tentative D call: TRBD1 (5 bases). This CDR3 region has 19 residues. CDR1 and CDR2 from the germline V gene are SGHVT and SQSDAQ. Trimming stripped 5 bases from V and 0 bases from J, with 20 bases between. The CDR3 region has the DNA TGTGCCAGCAGCATCCCGGGGCAGGCATCCTACTCCTATAATTCACCCCTCCACTTT. Residues: CASSIPGQASYSYNSPLHF.

The rearrangement uses TRBV6-5 and TRBJ1-2; 7 bases are shared with TRBD1. This CDR3 region has 13 residues. Trimming removed 6 bases from V and 4 bases from J; junction bases left unmatched: 5. Germline V gene lookup returns CDR1 MNHEY and CDR2 SVGAGI. The DNA of the CDR3 is TGTGCCAGCAGGGGGGGACAGCCCTATGGCTACACCTTC. The encoded protein is CASRGGQPYGYTF.

The CDR3 DNA reads as TGTGCCAGCAGCCTGGAGCGGACAGACAGTTGCACCTTC. This encodes CASSLERTDSCTF. This sequence joins TRBV5-6 and TRBJ1-2; TRBD1 is a possible D gene (6 bases). V was shortened by 4 bases and J by 13 bases, with 20 bases between the two germline ends. CDR3 size: 13 residues. From germline, CDR1 is SGHDT and CDR2 YYEEEE.

V and J are TRBV5-5 and TRBJ1-4, with D perhaps TRBD1 (6 bases). Germline lookup yields CDR1 SGHKS and CDR2 YYEKEE (reference sequence). The V end lost 1 base, the J end lost 4 bases, and 11 bases lay between the germline ends. The CDR3 has 15 residues. DNA of the CDR3: TGTGCCAGCAGCTTGCACGGGGGCGATAATGAAAAACTGTTTTTT. It encodes CASSLHGGDNEKLFF. Full variable domain (missing parts from reference TRBV5-5 and TRBJ1-4): DAGVTQSPTHLIKTRGQQVTLRCSPISGHKSVSWYQQVLGQGPQFIFQYYEKEERGRGNFPDRFSARQFPNYSSELNVNALLLGDSALYLCASSLHGGDNEKLFFGSGTQLSVL.

V gene TRBV7-2 combines with J gene TRBJ2-5, with a tentative D call TRBD1 (5 bases). Trimming cost V 5 bases and J 7 bases, with 11 bases left between them. Germline V gives CDR1 SGHTA, CDR2 FQGNSA. The length of the CDR3 is 12 residues. Here the CDR3 reads CASSASQGTQYF. The CDR3 nucleotides are TGTGCCAGCAGCGCATCTCAGGGGACCCAGTACTTC.

J is TRBJ2-3 and V is TRBV11-3; D tentatively reads TRBD1 or TRBD2 (5 bases each). The CDR3 runs to 12 residues. V lost 7 bases and J 6 bases, leaving 11 bases between the germline ends. The germline V gene has CDR1 SGHNT and CDR2 YENEEA. The CDR3 DNA is TGTGCCAGCATGGGGGTCGATGATACGCAGTATTTT. This gives the protein CASMGVDDTQYF.

The V and J genes are TRBV19 and TRBJ2-7, with a tentative D call TRBD2 (6 bases). Trimming stripped 5 bases from V and 0 bases from J, with 11 bases between. This CDR3 comprises 14 residues. Per the germline V gene, CDR1 is LNHDA and CDR2 is SQIVND (reference sequence). The CDR3 DNA reads as TGTGCCAGTAGTTCGGGGAGGAGCTCCTACGAGCAGTACTTC. Protein sequence: CASSSGRSSYEQYF. The whole variable domain, filled in from reference TRBV19 and TRBJ2-7, reads DGGITQSPKYLFRKEGQNVTLSCEQNLNHDAMYWYRQDPGQGLRLIYYSQIVNDFQKGDIAEGYSVSREKKESFPLTVTSAQKNPTAFYLCASSSGRSSYEQYFGPGTRLTVT.

The sample holds a few counts of this clone. The V gene is TRBV30, the J gene TRBJ1-5, with a weak D call TRBD1 (5 bases). CDR1 GTSNPN and CDR2 SVGIG come from the germline V gene (reference sequence). Trimming pared 2 bases from V and 0 bases from J, leaving 14 bases between. The CDR3 length is 16 residues. CDR3 DNA: TGTGCCTGGAGTATCCAGGGTAGGGATAGCAATCAGCCCCAGCATTTT. It translates to CAWSIQGRDSNQPQHF.

The chain couples TRBV7-3 to TRBJ2-1, with D uncertain. CDR1 is SGHTA and CDR2 is FQGTGA in the germline V gene. Trimming stripped 5 bases from V and 3 bases from J, with 11 bases between. The CDR3 runs 14 residues. CDR3 sequence (DNA): TGTGCCAGCAGCCCCTCTCGGGTCTACAATGAGCAGTTCTTC. Translated, it gives CASSPSRVYNEQFF.

The CDR3 coding sequence is TGCAGTGCCCAGCGAACCTACGAGCAGTACTTC. Protein product: CSAQRTYEQYF. V gene TRBV20-1 combines with J gene TRBJ2-7, with D unresolved. V dropped 6 bases and J dropped 2 bases, with 8 bases sitting between them. CDR3 length: 11 amino acids. In germline, CDR1 is DFQATT, CDR2 SNEGSKA (reference sequence).

The V call is TRBV15, the J call TRBJ2-7, with D tentatively TRBD2 (5 bases). Germline CDR1 reads LNHNV; CDR2 reads YYDKDF (reference sequence). The CDR3 extends over 14 amino acids. V lost 0 bases and J lost 4, with 10 bases in between. In DNA form, the CDR3 reads TGTGCCACCAGCAGAGAGGTTCGGGGTTACGAGCAGTACTTC. Amino acid sequence: CATSREVRGYEQYF.

To note about this clone: The junction does not match germline at one end; this may be a read error. The CDR3 nucleotides are TGCAGCGTTAAAGAAGCTACAACCTACGAGCAGTACTTC. This gives the protein CSVKEATTYEQYF. The chain uses TRBV29-1 and TRBJ2-7; the D is unclear. The germline gives CDR1 SQVTM, CDR2 ANQGSEA. There are 13 residues in the CDR3.

DNA for the CDR3: TGTGCCAGCTCACCAGCGGGGGGCACCGGGGAGCTGTTTTTT. This gives the protein CASSPAGGTGELFF. The rearrangement uses TRBV18 and TRBJ2-2, with TRBD2 matching over 8 bases. CDR3 length: 14 residues. J gave up 4 bases and V 2 bases, and 0 bases lay outside the gene matches. Per germline, CDR1 KGHSH and CDR2 LQKENI. Full variable domain (missing parts from reference TRBV18 and TRBJ2-2): NAGVMQNPRHLVRRRGQEARLRCSPMKGHSHVYWYRQLPEEGLKFMVYLQKENIIDESGMPKERFSAEFPKEGPSILRIQQVVRGDSAAYFCASSPAGGTGELFFGEGSRLTVL.

V is TRBV5-1 and J is TRBJ2-6; possible D gene TRBD2, 5 bases. The CDR3 length is 15 residues. Trimming pared 4 bases from V and 4 bases from J, leaving 12 bases between. The germline CDR1 and CDR2 sequences are SGHRS and YFSETQ. CDR3 amino acids: CASSLEGGGANVLTF. The CDR3 DNA reads TGCGCCAGCAGCCTAGAGGGTGGAGGGGCCAACGTCCTGACTTTC.

The gene calls are TRBV11-2 and TRBJ2-5, with 11 bases fitting TRBD1. Germline CDR1 and CDR2: SGHAT and FQNNGV. This CDR3 has 15 amino acids. V trimming: 5 bases; J trimming: 2 bases; junction bases outside the gene matches: 4. CDR3 DNA sequence: TGTGCCAGCAGCCGGGACAGGGGGTGGCAAGAGACCCAGTACTTC. Amino acid sequence: CASSRDRGWQETQYF.